The 15 T cell receptor beta chains listed next were all sequenced from one sample in a study of blood T cell repertoires in COVID-19. Produced via immunoSEQ multiplex PCR; TCRdb's table is partial and in-frame only. This sample has around 200,000 clones, with about 78% found just once. Material: peripheral blood. The receptors derive from a woman aged 65 to 85 with acute or convalescent COVID-19.

V is TRBV10-3 and J is TRBJ2-1; 9 bases line up with TRBD2. The J segment lost 6 bases and the V segment lost 3 bases, leaving 9 bases of the junction unmatched. This CDR3 is built from 16 residues. Germline assignment: CDR1 ENHRY and CDR2 SYGVKD. The CDR3 reads CAISDPGTSPGNEQFF. The CDR3 nucleotides are TGTGCCATCAGTGATCCCGGGACTAGCCCGGGCAATGAGCAGTTCTTC.

The chain employs TRBV5-1 and TRBJ1-5, with D hard to call. Trimming took 0 bases from V and 6 from J, leaving 10 bases between them. The CDR3 is 14 amino acids. The germline V gene encodes CDR1 SGHRS and CDR2 YFSETQ. The CDR3 coding sequence is TGCGCCAGCAGCTTGGGTACAGAGGGTCAGCCCCAGCATTTT. Amino acid sequence: CASSLGTEGQPQHF.

As for this clone: Sequence at one end of the junction differs from germline and may be a read error. This chain joins TRBV28 and TRBJ1-2; 11 nucleotides match TRBD1. The CDR3 is 13 residues long. Germline CDR1 is MDHEN and CDR2 is SYDVKM. The DNA of the CDR3 is TGTGCCAGTACCATTGGGACAGGGGGATCCCCGGGTTTC. Residues: CASTIGTGGSPGF.

This chain joins TRBV9 and TRBJ2-1; the D gene is possibly TRBD2 (5 bases). The germline gives CDR1 SGDLS, CDR2 YYNGEE. The CDR3 consists of 18 residues. Between the trimmed V and J ends, which lost 0 bases and 7 bases, there was a span of 23 bases. The CDR3 coding sequence is TGTGCCAGCAGCGTAGCCGGGTCCGTGGGAGAAGGAAGGAATGAGCAGTTCTTC. Translation: CASSVAGSVGEGRNEQFF.

The CDR3 DNA reads TGTGCCAGCAGCCAAACCTTTCAGGGCCCCTACGAGCAGTACTTC. It is translated as CASSQTFQGPYEQYF. The V call is TRBV3-1 (or the pseudogene TRBV3-2), the J call TRBJ2-7; tentatively, D is TRBD1 (5 bases). The length of the CDR3 is 15 residues. Germline CDR1 and CDR2: LGHDT and YNNKEL (reference sequence). V shed 2 bases and J shed 2 bases, with 13 bases lying between them.

This chain connects TRBV5-1 to TRBJ1-6; 8 nucleotides line up with TRBD1. The V gene end was trimmed by 4 bases and the J gene end by 10 bases; junction bases not matched to a gene: 4. Germline V lookup: CDR1 SGHRS, CDR2 YFSETQ. The CDR3 extends over 13 amino acids. CDR3 coding DNA: TGCGCCAGCAGCCAGGGACAGGCCTCACCCCTCCACTTT. Residues: CASSQGQASPLHF.

CDR3 nucleotides: TGTGCCAGCAGGGAAGGACTAGCCGGCGAGCAGTACTTC. It specifies CASREGLAGEQYF. The V gene is TRBV25-1, the J gene TRBJ2-7; 8 bases agree with TRBD2. Unmatched junction bases numbered 7, after V lost 6 bases and J lost 6 bases. This CDR3 comprises 13 residues. The germline gives CDR1 MGHDK, CDR2 SYGVNS.

This sequence joins TRBV5-8 and TRBJ1-1; TRBD1 agrees at 7 bases. Germline CDR1 reads SGHTS; CDR2 reads YDEGEE. Trimming at V came to 4 bases and at J to 0 bases, leaving 6 bases not matched to a gene. The CDR3 runs to 15 residues. CDR3 protein: CASSPAGTVNTEAFF. CDR3 DNA sequence: TGTGCCAGCAGCCCCGCCGGGACAGTGAACACTGAAGCTTTCTTT.

The chain uses TRBV11-2 and TRBJ2-7, with D possibly TRBD2 on 6 matching bases. This CDR3 contains 17 residues. Trimming cost V 0 bases and J 3 bases, with 18 bases left between them. CDR1 is SGHAT and CDR2 is FQNNGV in the germline V gene. The CDR3 sequence: CASSLDPGGAGSYEQYF. The DNA for the CDR3 is TGTGCCAGCAGCTTAGATCCCGGAGGGGCAGGGAGCTACGAGCAGTACTTC.

The chain joins TRBV4-1 to TRBJ2-1; TRBD2 matches at 9 bases. With V trimmed by 0 bases and J by 7 bases, 7 bases remained unmatched. Germline assignment: CDR1 MGHRA and CDR2 YSYEKL. This CDR3 is built from 16 residues. CDR3 sequence (DNA): TGCGCCAGCAGCCAAGATGGTAGCGGGAGCGTTAATGAGCAGTTCTTC. Its translation: CASSQDGSGSVNEQFF.

The chain carries TRBV2 and TRBJ2-7; possibly TRBD2 for D (5 bases). This CDR3 has 13 amino acids. Germline V lookup: CDR1 SNHLY, CDR2 FYNNEI. Trimming cost V 4 bases and J 2 bases, with 9 bases left between them. The CDR3, as DNA: TGTGCCAGCAGTGTAACCGGGGCCTACGAGCAGTACTTC. This sequence encodes CASSVTGAYEQYF.

As DNA, the CDR3 is TGTGCCAGCAGCCCAGGGAACACTGAAGCTTTCTTT. Its translation: CASSPGNTEAFF. The genes are TRBV6-5 and TRBJ1-1; D is undetermined. V lost 6 bases, J lost 1 base, and 6 bases lay in between. The CDR3 covers 12 residues. Germline CDR1 and CDR2: MNHEY and SVGAGI.

As for this clone: One junction end does not reproduce the germline sequence, and a read error may be involved. V and J are TRBV6-4 and TRBJ2-3; D is possibly TRBD2 (5 bases). This CDR3 comprises 18 residues. Germline-derived CDR1 and CDR2 are MRHNA and SNTAGT. The CDR3 DNA is TGTGCCAGCAGGTCCGACGAAAGCCAGACTATAGGCCCAGCGCCAGACCGTTTT. Protein: CASRSDESQTIGPAPDRF.

This chain connects TRBV30 to TRBJ2-5; 10 bases line up with TRBD2. The CDR3 is 17 amino acids. In germline, CDR1 is GTSNPN, CDR2 SVGIG (reference sequence). V was pared by 6 bases and J by 6 bases, with 19 bases of the junction left unmatched. CDR3 protein: CACTPSGTSDRGKTQYF. The CDR3 DNA is TGTGCCTGCACACCCTCCGGGACTAGCGACAGGGGCAAGACCCAGTACTTC.

The V and J genes are TRBV9 and TRBJ2-6, with TRBD1 identical over 9 bases. Germline lookup yields CDR1 SGDLS and CDR2 YYNGEE. CDR3 size: 18 residues. V shed 3 bases, J shed 0 bases, and the junction held 7 bases outside the gene matches. The CDR3 bases are TGTGCCAGCAGCGGGGGACAGGGCCAGAGCTCTGGGGCCAACGTCCTGACTTTC. This encodes CASSGGQGQSSGANVLTF.